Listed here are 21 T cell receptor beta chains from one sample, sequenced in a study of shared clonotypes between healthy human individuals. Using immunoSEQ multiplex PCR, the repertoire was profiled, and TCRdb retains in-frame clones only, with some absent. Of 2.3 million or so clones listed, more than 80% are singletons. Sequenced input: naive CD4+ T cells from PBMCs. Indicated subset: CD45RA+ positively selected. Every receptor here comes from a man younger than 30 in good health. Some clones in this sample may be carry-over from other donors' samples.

CDR3 bases: TGTGCCAGCAGCTTGGGGAGGGGGCCCTACCAAGAGACCCAGTACTTC. It translates to CASSLGRGPYQETQYF. V and J are TRBV11-3 and TRBJ2-5, with D possibly called TRBD1 or TRBD2 (7 bases each). Germline CDR1 is SGHNT and CDR2 is YENEEA. This CDR3 has 16 amino acids. The ends were cut back, 3 bases at V and 0 bases at J, with 14 bases in the middle. Drawing the rest from reference TRBV11-3 and TRBJ2-5, the complete variable domain is EAGVVQSPRYKIIEKKQPVAFWCNPISGHNTLYWYLQNLGQGPELLIRYENEEAVDDSQLPKDRFSAERLKGVDSTLKIQPAELGDSAVYLCASSLGRGPYQETQYFGPGTRLLVL.

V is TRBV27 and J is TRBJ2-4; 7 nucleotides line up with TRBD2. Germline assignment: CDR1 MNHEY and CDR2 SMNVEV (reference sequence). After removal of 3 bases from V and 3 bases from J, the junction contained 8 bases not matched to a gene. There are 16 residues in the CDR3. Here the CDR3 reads CASSFDWREYKNIQYF. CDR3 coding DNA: TGTGCCAGCAGTTTTGACTGGCGGGAGTACAAAAACATTCAGTACTTC.

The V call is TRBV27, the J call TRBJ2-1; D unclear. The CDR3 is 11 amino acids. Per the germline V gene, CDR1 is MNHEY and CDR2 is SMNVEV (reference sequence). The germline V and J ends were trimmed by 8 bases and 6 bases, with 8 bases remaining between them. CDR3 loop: CASGPSNEQFF. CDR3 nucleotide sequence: TGTGCCAGCGGTCCTTCCAATGAGCAGTTCTTC.

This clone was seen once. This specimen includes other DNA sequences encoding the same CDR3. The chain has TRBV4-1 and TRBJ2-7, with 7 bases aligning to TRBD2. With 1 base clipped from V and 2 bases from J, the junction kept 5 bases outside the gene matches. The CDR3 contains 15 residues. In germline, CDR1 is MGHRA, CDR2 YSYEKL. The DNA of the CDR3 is TGCGCCAGCAGCCAAGGACTAGCTGCAACCTACGAGCAGTACTTC. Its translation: CASSQGLAATYEQYF.

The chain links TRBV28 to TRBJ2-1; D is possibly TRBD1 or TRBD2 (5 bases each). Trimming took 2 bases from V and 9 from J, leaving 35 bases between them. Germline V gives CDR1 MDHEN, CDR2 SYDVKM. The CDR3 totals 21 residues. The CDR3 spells CASSLRAGDRSLPHTIGEQFF. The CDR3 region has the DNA TGTGCCAGCAGTTTACGGGCTGGGGACCGGTCCCTACCCCACACAATCGGTGAGCAGTTCTTC.

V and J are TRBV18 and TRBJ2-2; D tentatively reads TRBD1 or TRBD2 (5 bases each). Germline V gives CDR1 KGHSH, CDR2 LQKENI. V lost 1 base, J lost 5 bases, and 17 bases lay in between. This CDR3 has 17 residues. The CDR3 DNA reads TGTGCCAGCTCACCACAGACGGCAGGGTCGGGAACCGGGGAGCTGTTTTTT. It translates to CASSPQTAGSGTGELFF.

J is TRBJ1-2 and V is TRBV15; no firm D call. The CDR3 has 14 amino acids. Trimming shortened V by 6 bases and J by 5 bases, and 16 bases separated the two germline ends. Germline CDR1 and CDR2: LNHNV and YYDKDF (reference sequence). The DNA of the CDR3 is TGTGCCACCAGTTCTTCGCAGCGTTTTTATGGCTACACCTTC. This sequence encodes CATSSSQRFYGYTF.

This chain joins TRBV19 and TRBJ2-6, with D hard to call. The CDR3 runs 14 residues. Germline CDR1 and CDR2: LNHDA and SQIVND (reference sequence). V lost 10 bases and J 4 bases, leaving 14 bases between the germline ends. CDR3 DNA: TGTGCCACCTCCGGCCTGAGCGGGGCCAACGTCCTGACTTTC. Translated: CATSGLSGANVLTF.

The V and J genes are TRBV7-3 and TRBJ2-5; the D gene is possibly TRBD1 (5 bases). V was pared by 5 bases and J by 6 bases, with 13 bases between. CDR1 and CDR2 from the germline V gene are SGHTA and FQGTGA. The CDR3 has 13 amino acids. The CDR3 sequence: CASSPDPGKTQYF. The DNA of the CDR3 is TGTGCCAGCAGCCCTGACCCAGGGAAGACCCAGTACTTC.

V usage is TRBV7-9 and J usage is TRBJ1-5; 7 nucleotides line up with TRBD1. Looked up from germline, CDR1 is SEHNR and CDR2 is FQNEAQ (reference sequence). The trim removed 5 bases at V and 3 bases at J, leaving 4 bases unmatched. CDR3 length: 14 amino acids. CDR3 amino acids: CASSPTGNNQPQHF. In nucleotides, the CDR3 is TGTGCCAGCAGCCCGACAGGGAACAATCAGCCCCAGCATTTT.

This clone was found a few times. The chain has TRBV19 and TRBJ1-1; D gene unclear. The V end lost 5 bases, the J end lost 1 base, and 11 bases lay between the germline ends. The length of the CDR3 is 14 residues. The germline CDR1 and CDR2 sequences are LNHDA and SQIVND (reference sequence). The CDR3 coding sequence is TGTGCCAGTAGTCTCCTGGTAGGGAACACTGAAGCTTTCTTT. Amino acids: CASSLLVGNTEAFF.

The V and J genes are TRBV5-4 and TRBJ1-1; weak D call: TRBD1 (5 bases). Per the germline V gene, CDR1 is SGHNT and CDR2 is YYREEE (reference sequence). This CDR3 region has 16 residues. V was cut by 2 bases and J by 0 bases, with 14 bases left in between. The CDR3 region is CASSLVQGYLNTEAFF. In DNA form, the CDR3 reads TGTGCCAGCAGCTTAGTGCAGGGTTATTTGAACACTGAAGCTTTCTTT.

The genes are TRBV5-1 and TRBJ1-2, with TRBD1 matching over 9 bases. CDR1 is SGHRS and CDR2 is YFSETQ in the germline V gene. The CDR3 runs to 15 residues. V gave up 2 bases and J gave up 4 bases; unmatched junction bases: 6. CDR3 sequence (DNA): TGCGCCAGCAGCTTCACGACAGGGGGTGGCTATGGCTACACCTTC. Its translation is CASSFTTGGGYGYTF.

The CDR3 is CASSLAGSRERNTIYF. CDR3 nucleotide sequence: TGTGCCAGCAGTTTAGCGGGGAGCAGGGAGAGAAACACCATATATTTT. The chain is built from TRBV28 and TRBJ1-3; maybe TRBD1 (5 bases). Between the trimmed V and J ends, which lost 2 bases and 5 bases, there was a span of 16 bases. CDR1 is MDHEN and CDR2 is SYDVKM in the germline V gene. This CDR3 has 16 residues.

The CDR3 DNA is TGTGCCAGCAGTTACAGGGGCGGGGGTTACGAGCAGTACTTC. Residues: CASSYRGGGYEQYF. The chain is built from TRBV6-6 and TRBJ2-7; TRBD2 matches at 7 bases. V lost 2 bases and J lost 4; bases outside the gene matches: 5. The CDR3 is 14 residues long. Germline-derived CDR1 and CDR2 are MNHNY and SVGAGI (reference sequence).

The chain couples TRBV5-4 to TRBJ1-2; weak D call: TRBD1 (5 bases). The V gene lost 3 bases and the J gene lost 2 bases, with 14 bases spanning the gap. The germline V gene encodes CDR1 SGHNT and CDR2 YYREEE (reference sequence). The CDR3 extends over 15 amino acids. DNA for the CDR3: TGTGCCAGCAGCTCCCCTTGGGGGGGAAACTATGGCTACACCTTC. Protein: CASSSPWGGNYGYTF.

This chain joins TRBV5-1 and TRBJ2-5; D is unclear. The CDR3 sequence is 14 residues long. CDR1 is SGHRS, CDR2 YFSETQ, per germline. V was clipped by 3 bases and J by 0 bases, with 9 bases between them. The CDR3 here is CASSWSGYQETQYF. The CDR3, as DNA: TGCGCCAGCAGCTGGTCCGGGTACCAAGAGACCCAGTACTTC.

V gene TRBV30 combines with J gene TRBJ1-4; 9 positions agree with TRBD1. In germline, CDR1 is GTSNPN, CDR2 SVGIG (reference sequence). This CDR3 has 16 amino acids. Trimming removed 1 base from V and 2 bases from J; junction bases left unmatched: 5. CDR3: CAWSAYGQGTNEKLFF. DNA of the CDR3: TGTGCCTGGAGTGCCTATGGACAGGGGACTAATGAAAAACTGTTTTTT.

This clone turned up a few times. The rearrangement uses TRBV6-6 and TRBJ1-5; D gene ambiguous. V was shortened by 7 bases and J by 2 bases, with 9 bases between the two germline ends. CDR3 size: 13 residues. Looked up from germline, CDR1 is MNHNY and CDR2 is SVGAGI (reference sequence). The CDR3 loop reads CASMADGNQPQHF. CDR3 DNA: TGTGCCAGCATGGCGGATGGCAATCAGCCCCAGCATTTT.

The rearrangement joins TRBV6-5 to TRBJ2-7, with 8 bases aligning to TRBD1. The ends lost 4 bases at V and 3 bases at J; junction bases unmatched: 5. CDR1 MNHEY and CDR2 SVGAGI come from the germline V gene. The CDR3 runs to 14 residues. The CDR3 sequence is CASSSGQAHYEQYF. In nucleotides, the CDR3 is TGTGCCAGCAGTTCGGGACAGGCCCACTACGAGCAGTACTTC.

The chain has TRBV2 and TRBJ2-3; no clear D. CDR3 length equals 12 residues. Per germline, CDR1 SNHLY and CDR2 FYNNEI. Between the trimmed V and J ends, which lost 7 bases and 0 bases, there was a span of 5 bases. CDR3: CASKESTDTQYF. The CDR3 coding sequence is TGTGCCAGCAAGGAGAGCACAGATACGCAGTATTTT.